The next 4 T cell receptor beta chains were all read from a single sample in a study of T cell changes during pregnancy in multiple sclerosis. The repertoire was sequenced with immunoSEQ multiplex PCR; TCRdb's copy has only in-frame clones and lacks some. The table lists around 40,000 clones, about 91% of them singletons. Specimen: CD4+ T cells from peripheral blood mononuclear cells, collected in the first trimester of pregnancy. The receptors originated from a female donor with multiple sclerosis, enrolled in a pregnancy study.

This rearrangement joins TRBV5-5 to TRBJ2-7; 10 nucleotides align to TRBD1. Per the germline V gene, CDR1 is SGHKS and CDR2 is YYEKEE (reference sequence). The CDR3 length is 15 residues. Trimming cost V 3 bases and J 7 bases; bases outside gene matches: 10. CDR3 coding DNA: TGTGCCAGCAGCTACCGGGACAGGGGATTATGGGAGCAGTACTTC. This translates into CASSYRDRGLWEQYF.

The chain links TRBV6-1 to TRBJ2-7; D is undetermined. Germline assignment: CDR1 MNHNS and CDR2 SASEGT. The CDR3 contains 12 residues. Trimming stripped 2 bases from V and 3 bases from J, with 5 bases between. The CDR3 loop reads CASSEIVYEQYF. The CDR3, as DNA: TGTGCCAGCAGTGAAATAGTCTACGAGCAGTACTTC.

The J gene is TRBJ2-1, the V gene TRBV29-1, with TRBD2 matching over 12 bases. There are 19 residues in the CDR3. The J segment lost 1 base and the V segment lost 8 bases, leaving 18 bases of the junction unmatched. Germline CDR1 is SQVTM and CDR2 is ANQGSEA. CDR3 coding DNA: TGCAGCAACAAAAGGGGACTAGCGGGCCCCCCAGTATCCTACAATGAGCAGTTCTTC. Its protein product is CSNKRGLAGPPVSYNEQFF.

J is TRBJ2-5 and V is TRBV7-2, with 8 bases matching TRBD1. The J segment lost 4 bases and the V segment lost 1 base, leaving 2 bases of the junction unmatched. The length of the CDR3 is 14 residues. Germline values: CDR1 SGHTA, CDR2 FQGNSA. In DNA, the CDR3 is TGTGCCAGCAGCTTAGGAGACAGGGGAGAGACCCAGTACTTC. Its translation: CASSLGDRGETQYF.